What follows are 3 T cell receptor beta chains derived from one specimen sequenced in a study of cytomegalovirus exposure and HLA in healthy donors. Primers: 60 Vbeta forward and 13 Jbeta reverse. Some clones are missing from TCRdb's copy, which holds only in-frame ones; the method was immunoSEQ multiplex PCR. Its table records approximately 120,000 clones. The sample consisted of PBMCs. The receptors originated from a woman aged 55-69 years in good health and CMV-seronegative.

The chain uses TRBV6-4 and TRBJ1-1; 7 nucleotides line up with TRBD1. The V and J ends lost 6 bases and 0 bases, in that order; junction bases with no gene match: 1. This CDR3 contains 13 residues. CDR1 and CDR2 (germline): MRHNA, SNTAGT. The CDR3 loop is CASRGQMNTEAFF. The DNA for the CDR3 is TGTGCCAGCAGGGGACAGATGAACACTGAAGCTTTCTTT.

This chain connects TRBV2 to TRBJ2-3; 7 positions match TRBD1. Germline trimming cut 6 bases from V and 0 bases from J; bases unmatched to any gene: 3. The CDR3 is 14 amino acids. Looked up from germline, CDR1 is SNHLY and CDR2 is FYNNEI. CDR3 bases: TGTGCCAGCAGGAGACAGGGAAGCACAGATACGCAGTATTTT. This encodes CASRRQGSTDTQYF.

The chain couples TRBV27 to TRBJ2-5, with TRBD2 matching over 12 bases. CDR1 MNHEY and CDR2 SMNVEV come from the germline V gene (reference sequence). The length of the CDR3 is 16 residues. V lost 5 bases, J lost 1 base, and 5 bases stayed unmatched. The CDR3 sequence is CASSRTSGRIQETQYF. CDR3 in DNA: TGTGCCAGCAGTCGTACTAGCGGGAGGATCCAAGAGACCCAGTACTTC.